This T cell receptor (beta chain) derives from a study of T cell clonotyping in hematopoietic cell transplantation. On the study more broadly: Pretransplant recipient samples were taken after cytoreduction.

Time point specified: recipient sample about 28 days before transplant, after cytoreduction. Recipient blood drawn about 28 days pretransplant and days 30, 100, 180 after. Using immunoSEQ multiplex PCR, the repertoire was profiled, and TCRdb retains in-frame clones only, with some absent. The sample comprises over 25,000 clones, around 84% of which are singletons, and 24% rests with the top ten. CDR3 length: 16 residues. CDR1 is SGHTA, CDR2 FQGTGA, per germline. V gave up 0 bases and J gave up 7 bases; unmatched junction bases: 8. V is TRBV7-3 and J is TRBJ2-1; 8 positions match TRBD2. The sequencing here drew on peripheral blood mononuclear cells, taken before stem cell transplant. The clonotype was recovered from a woman aged 60 to 75 with acute myeloid leukemia. Some clones in this sample may be carry-over from other donors' samples. CDR3 DNA: TGTGCCAGCAGCTTAACAGCCGGGGGGGCTCGGAATGAGCAGTTCTTC. Translating it yields CASSLTAGGARNEQFF.